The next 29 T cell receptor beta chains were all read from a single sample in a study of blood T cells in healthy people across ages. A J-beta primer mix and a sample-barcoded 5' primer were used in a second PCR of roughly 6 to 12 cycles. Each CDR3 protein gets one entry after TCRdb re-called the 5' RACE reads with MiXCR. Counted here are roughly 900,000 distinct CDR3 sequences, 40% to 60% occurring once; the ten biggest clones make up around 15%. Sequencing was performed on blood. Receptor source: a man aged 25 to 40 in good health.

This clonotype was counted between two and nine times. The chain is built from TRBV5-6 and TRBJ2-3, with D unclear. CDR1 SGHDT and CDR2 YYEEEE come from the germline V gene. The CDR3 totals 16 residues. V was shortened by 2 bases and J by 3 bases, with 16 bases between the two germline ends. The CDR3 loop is CASSFPGESPTDTQYF. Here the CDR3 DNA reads TGTGCCAGCAGCTTCCCAGGCGAGTCCCCAACAGATACGCAGTATTTT.

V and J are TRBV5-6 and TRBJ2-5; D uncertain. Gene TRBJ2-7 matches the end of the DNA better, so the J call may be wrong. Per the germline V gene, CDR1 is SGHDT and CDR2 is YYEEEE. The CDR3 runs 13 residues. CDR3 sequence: CASSLSPGPEQYF. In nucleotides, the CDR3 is TGTGCCAGCAGCTTGTCACCAGGTCCCGAGCAGTACTTC.

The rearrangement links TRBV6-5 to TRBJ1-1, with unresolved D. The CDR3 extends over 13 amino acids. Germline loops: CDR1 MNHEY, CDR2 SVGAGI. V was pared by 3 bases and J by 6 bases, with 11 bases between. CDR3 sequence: CASSYDIPSEAFF. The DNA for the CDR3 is TGTGCCAGCAGTTATGACATACCCTCTGAAGCTTTCTTT.

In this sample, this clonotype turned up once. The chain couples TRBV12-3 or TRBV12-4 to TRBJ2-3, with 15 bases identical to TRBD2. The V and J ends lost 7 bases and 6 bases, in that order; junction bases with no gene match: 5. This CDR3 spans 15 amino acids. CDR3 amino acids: CASNGLAGGSDTQYF. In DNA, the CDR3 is TGTGCCAGCAACGGACTAGCGGGGGGGTCTGATACGCAGTATTTT.

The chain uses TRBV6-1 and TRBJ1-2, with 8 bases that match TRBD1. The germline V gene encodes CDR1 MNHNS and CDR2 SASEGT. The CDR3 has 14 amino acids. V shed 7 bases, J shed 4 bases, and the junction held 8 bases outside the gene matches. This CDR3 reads CASTDRGGGYGYTF. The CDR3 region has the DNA TGTGCCAGCACCGACAGGGGCGGAGGCTATGGCTACACCTTC.

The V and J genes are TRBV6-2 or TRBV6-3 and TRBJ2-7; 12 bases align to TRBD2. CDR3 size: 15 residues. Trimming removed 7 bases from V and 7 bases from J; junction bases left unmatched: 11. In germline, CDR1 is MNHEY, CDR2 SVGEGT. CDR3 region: CASNPRLAGDWEQYF. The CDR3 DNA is TGTGCCAGCAACCCAAGACTAGCGGGGGATTGGGAGCAGTACTTC.

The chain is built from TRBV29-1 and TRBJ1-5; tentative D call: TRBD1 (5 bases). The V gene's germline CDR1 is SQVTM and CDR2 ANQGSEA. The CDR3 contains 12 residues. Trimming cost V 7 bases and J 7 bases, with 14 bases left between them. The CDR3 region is CSATVGGQPQHF. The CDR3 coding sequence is TGCAGCGCTACCGTCGGGGGACAGCCCCAGCATTTT.

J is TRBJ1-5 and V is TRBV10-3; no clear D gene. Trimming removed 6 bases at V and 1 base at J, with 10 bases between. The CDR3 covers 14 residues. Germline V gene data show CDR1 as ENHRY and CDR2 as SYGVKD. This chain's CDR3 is CAISDEMSNQPQHF. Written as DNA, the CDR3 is TGTGCCATCAGCGACGAAATGAGCAATCAGCCCCAGCATTTT.

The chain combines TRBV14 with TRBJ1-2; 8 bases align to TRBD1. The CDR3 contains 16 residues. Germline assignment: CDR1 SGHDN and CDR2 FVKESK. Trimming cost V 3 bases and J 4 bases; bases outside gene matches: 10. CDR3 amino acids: CASSHVTGGLSYGYTF. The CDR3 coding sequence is TGTGCCAGCAGCCACGTCACAGGGGGTCTGAGCTATGGCTACACCTTC. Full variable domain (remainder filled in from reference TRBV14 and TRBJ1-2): EAGVTQFPSHSVIEKGQTVTLRCDPISGHDNLYWYRRVMGKEIKFLLHFVKESKQDESGMPNNRFLAERTGGTYSTLKVQPAELEDSGVYFCASSHVTGGLSYGYTFGSGTRLTVV.

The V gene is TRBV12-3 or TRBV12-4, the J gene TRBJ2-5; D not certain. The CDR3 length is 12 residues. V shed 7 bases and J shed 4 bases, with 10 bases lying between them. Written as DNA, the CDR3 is TGTGCCAGCACCTGGATGGGAGAGACCCAGTACTTC. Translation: CASTWMGETQYF.

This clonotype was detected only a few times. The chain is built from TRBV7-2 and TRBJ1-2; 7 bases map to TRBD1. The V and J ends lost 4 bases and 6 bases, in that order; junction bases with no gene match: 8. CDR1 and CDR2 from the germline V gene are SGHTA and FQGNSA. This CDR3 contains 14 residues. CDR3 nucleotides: TGTGCCAGCAGCTCCCAGACAGGGAGCCATGGCTACACCTTC. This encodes CASSSQTGSHGYTF.

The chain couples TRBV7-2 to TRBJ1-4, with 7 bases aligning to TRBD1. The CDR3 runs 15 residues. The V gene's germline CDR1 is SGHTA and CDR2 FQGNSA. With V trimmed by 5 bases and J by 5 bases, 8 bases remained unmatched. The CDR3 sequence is CASSRLGQLNEKLFF. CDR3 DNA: TGTGCCAGCAGCCGACTGGGACAGTTAAATGAAAAACTGTTTTTT.

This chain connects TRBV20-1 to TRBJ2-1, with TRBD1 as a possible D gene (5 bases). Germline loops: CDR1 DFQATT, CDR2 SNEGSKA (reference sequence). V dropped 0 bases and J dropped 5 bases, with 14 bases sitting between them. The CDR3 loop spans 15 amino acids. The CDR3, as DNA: TGCAGTGCTAGAGATCTTGGCAGGGCCGACAATGAGCAGTTCTTC. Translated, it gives CSARDLGRADNEQFF.

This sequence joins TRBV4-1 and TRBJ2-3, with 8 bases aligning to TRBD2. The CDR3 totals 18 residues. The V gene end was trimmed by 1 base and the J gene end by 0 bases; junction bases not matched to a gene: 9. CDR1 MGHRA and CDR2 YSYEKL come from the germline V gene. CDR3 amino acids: CASSQVRRLAGSTDTQYF. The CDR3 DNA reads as TGCGCCAGCAGCCAAGTCCGGCGATTAGCGGGGAGCACAGATACGCAGTATTTT.

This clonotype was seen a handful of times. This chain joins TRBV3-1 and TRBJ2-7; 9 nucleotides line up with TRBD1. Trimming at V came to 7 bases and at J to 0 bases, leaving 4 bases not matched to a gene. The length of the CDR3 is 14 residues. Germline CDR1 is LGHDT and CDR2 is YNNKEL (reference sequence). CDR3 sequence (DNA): TGTGCCAGCACCTCGGGACAGGGCTCCTACGAGCAGTACTTC. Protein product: CASTSGQGSYEQYF.

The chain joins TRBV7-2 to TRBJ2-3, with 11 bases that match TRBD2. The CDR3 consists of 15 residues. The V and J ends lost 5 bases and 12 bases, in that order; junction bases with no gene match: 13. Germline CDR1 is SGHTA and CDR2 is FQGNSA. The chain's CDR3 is CASSLLAGGSSTQYF. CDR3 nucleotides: TGTGCCAGCAGCCTTTTAGCGGGGGGGAGTTCCACACAGTATTTT.

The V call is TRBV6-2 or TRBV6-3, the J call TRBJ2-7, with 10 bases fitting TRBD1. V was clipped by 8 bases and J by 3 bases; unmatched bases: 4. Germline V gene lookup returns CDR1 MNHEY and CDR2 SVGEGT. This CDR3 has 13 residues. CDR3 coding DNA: TGTGCCAGCTTATGGACAGGGGGCTACGAGCAGTACTTC. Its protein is CASLWTGGYEQYF.

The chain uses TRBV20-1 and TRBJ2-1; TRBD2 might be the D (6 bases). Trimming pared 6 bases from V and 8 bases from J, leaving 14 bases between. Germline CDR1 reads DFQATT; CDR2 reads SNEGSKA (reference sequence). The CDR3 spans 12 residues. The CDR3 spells CSASRGSYEQFF. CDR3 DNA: TGCAGTGCGTCTCGGGGGAGTTATGAGCAGTTCTTC.

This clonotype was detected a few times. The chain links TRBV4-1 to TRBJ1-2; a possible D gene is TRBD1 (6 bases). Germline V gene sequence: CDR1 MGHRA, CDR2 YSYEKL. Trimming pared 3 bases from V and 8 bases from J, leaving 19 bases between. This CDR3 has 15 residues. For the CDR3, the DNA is TGCGCCAGCAGCCATCTCCCGGGGGGCGGGGAGGGCTACACCTTC. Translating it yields CASSHLPGGGEGYTF.

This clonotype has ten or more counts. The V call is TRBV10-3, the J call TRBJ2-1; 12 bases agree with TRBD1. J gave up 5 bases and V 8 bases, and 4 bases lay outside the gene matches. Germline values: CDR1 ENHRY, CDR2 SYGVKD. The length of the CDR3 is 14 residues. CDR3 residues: CAIAGQGADNEQFF. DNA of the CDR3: TGTGCCATCGCGGGACAGGGGGCCGACAATGAGCAGTTCTTC.

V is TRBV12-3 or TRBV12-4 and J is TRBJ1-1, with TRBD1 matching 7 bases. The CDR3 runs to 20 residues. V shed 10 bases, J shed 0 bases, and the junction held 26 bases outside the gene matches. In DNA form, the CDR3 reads TGTGCCACTATTGGAGGCCGGGACAGAGCATCTTTCGTCATGAACACTGAAGCTTTCTTT. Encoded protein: CATIGGRDRASFVMNTEAFF.

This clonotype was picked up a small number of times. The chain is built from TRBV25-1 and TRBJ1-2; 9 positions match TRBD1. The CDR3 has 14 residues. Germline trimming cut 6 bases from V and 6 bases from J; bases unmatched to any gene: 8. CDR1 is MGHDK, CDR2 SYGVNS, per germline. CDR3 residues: CASREQGAVHGYTF. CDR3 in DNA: TGTGCCAGCAGGGAACAGGGGGCGGTTCATGGCTACACCTTC.

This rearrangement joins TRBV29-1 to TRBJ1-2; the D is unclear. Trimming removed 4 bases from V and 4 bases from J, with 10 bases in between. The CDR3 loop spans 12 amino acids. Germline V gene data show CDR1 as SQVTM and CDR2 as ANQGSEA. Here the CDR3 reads CSVGFPTYGYTF. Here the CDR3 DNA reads TGCAGCGTTGGGTTCCCAACCTATGGCTACACCTTC.

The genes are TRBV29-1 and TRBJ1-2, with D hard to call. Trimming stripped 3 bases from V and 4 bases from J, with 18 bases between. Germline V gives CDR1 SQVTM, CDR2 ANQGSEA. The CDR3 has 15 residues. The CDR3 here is CSVETLKMEFYGYTF. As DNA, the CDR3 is TGCAGCGTTGAGACACTCAAGATGGAATTCTATGGCTACACCTTC. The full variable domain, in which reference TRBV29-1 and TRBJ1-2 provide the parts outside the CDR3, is SAVISQKPSRDICQRGTSLTIQCQVDSQVTMMFWYRQQPGQSLTLIATANQGSEATYESGFVIDKFPISRPNLTFSTLTVSNMSPEDSSIYLCSVETLKMEFYGYTFGSGTRLTVV.

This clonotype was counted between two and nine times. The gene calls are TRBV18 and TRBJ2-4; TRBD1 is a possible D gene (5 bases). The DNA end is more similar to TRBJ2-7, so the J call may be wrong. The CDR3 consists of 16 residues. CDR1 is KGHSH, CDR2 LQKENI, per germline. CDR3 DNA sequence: TGTGCCAGCTCACCACCCAGGGTTCGCCTCCTTTACGAGCAGTACTTC. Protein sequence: CASSPPRVRLLYEQYF.

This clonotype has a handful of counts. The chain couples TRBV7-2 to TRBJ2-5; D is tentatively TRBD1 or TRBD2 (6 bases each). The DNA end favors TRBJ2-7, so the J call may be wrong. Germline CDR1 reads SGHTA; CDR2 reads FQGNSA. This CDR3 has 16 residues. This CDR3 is CASSLIHLGGSHEQYF. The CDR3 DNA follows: TGTGCCAGCAGCTTAATCCATCTAGGGGGGTCCCACGAGCAGTACTTC.

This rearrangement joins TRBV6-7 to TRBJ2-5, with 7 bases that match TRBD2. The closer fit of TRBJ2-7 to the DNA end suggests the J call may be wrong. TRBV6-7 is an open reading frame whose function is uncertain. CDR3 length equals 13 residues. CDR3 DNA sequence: TGTGCCAGCAGTCCCTGGGGGGGGTACGAGCAGTACTTC. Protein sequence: CASSPWGGYEQYF.

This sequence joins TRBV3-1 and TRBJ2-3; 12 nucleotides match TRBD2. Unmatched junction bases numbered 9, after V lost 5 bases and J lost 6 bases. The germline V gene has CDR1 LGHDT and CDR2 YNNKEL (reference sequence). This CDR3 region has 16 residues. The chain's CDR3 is CASSFLLAGGADTQYF. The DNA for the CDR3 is TGTGCCAGCAGCTTCCTACTAGCGGGGGGTGCCGATACGCAGTATTTT.

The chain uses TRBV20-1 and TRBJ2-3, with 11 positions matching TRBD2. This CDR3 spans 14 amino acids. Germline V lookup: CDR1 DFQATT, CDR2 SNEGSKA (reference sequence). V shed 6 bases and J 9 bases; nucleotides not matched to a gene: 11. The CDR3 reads CSAGLAGPPGTQYF. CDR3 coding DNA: TGCAGTGCCGGACTAGCGGGCCCACCGGGGACGCAGTATTTT.